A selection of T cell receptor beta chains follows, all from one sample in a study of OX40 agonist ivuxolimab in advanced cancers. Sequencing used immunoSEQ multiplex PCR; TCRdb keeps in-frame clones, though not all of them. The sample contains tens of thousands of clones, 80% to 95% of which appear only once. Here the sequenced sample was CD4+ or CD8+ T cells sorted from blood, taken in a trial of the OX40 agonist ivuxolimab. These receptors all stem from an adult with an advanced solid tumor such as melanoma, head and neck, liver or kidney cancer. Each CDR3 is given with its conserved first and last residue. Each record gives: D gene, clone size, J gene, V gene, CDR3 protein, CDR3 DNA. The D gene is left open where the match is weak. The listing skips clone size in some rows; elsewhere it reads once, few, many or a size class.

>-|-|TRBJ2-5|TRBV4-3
CASSQSRLETQYF
TGCGCCAGCAGCCAATCCCGACTTGAGACCCAGTACTTC
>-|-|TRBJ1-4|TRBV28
CASSFWRQGVGKLFF
TGTGCCAGCAGTTTTTGGCGACAAGGGGTGGGGAAACTGTTTTTT
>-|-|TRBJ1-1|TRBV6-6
CASSPGDRNTEAFF
TGTGCCAGCAGTCCAGGGGATAGGAACACTGAAGCTTTCTTT
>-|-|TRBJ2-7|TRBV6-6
CASSYGVLPYEQYF
TGTGCCAGCAGTTACGGGGTCCTCCCCTACGAGCAGTACTTC
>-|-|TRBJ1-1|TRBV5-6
CASSQGRTASAEAFF
TGTGCCAGCAGTCAAGGGCGGACGGCAAGCGCTGAAGCTTTCTTT
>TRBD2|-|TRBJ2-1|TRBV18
CASSPRDPAGGNEQFF
TGTGCCAGCTCACCACGGGACCCAGCGGGAGGCAATGAGCAGTTCTTC
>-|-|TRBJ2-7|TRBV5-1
CASSLAPLESYEQYF
TGCGCCAGCAGCTTGGCCCCTCTCGAAAGCTACGAGCAGTACTTC
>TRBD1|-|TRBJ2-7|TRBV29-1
CSASDRGVNYEQYF
TGCAGCGCCTCGGACAGGGGAGTGAACTACGAGCAGTACTTC
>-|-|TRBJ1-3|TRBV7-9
CASSLVASQSGNTIYF
TGTGCCAGCAGCTTAGTGGCTTCCCAATCTGGAAACACCATATATTTT
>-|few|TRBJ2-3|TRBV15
CATSIRSTDTQYF
TGTGCCACCAGCATACGAAGCACAGATACGCAGTATTTT
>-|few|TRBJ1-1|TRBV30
CAWSPYRGSTEAFF
TGTGCCTGGAGTCCCTACCGGGGGAGCACTGAAGCTTTCTTT
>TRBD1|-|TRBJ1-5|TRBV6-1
CASRSDRALNQPQHF
TGTGCCAGCAGGTCGGACAGGGCCTTAAATCAGCCCCAGCATTTT
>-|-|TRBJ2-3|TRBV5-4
CASSRSGTDTQYF
TGTGCCAGCAGCCGTAGCGGCACAGATACGCAGTATTTT
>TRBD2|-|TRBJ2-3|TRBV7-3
CASSLGRGSTDTQYF
TGTGCCAGCAGCTTAGGGCGGGGGAGCACAGATACGCAGTATTTT
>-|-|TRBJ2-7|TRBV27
CASSLSGTTPYEQYF
TGTGCCAGCAGTTTATCTGGGACAACACCCTACGAGCAGTACTTC
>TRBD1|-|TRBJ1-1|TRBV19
CASRRQGKNTEAFF
TGTGCCAGCAGAAGACAGGGTAAGAACACTGAAGCTTTCTTT
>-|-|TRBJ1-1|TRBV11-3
CASSPDGMNTEAFF
TGTGCCAGCAGCCCCGACGGAATGAACACTGAAGCTTTCTTT
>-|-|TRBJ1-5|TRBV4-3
CASSQDLGHSNQPQHF
TGCGCCAGCAGCCAAGATCTCGGGCATAGCAATCAGCCCCAGCATTTT
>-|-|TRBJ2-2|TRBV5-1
CASSLRDNTGELFF
TGCGCCAGCAGCTTGAGGGATAACACCGGGGAGCTGTTTTTT
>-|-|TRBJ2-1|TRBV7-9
CASSLFQGEGEQFF
TGTGCCAGCAGCTTATTCCAGGGAGAGGGTGAGCAGTTCTTC
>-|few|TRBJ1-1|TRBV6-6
CASSTALNTEAFF
TGTGCCAGCAGTACCGCCCTGAACACTGAAGCTTTCTTT
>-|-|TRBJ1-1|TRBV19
CASSIPGSGLRNTEAFF
TGTGCCAGTAGTATACCAGGGTCTGGGTTGAGAAACACTGAAGCTTTCTTT
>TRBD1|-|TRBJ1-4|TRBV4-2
CASSPPGQANEKLFF
TGTGCCAGCAGCCCCCCGGGACAGGCGAATGAAAAACTGTTTTTT
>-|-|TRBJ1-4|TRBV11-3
CASSLDRGHEEKLFF
TGTGCCAGCAGCTTAGACAGGGGTCACGAGGAAAAACTGTTTTTT
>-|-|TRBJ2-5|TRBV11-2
CASSFVWETQYF
TGTGCCAGCAGCTTCGTCTGGGAGACCCAGTACTTC
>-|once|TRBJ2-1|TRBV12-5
CASGRNNEQFF
TGTGCTAGTGGGAGGAACAATGAGCAGTTCTTC
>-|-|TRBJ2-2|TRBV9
CASSVLSGTNTGELFF
TGTGCCAGCAGCGTTCTAAGCGGAACGAACACCGGGGAGCTGTTTTTT
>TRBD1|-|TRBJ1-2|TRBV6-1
CANSPGQGKKGYTF
TGTGCCAACAGCCCCGGACAGGGCAAAAAGGGCTACACCTTC
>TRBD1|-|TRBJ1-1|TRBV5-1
CASSSRTGSTEAFF
TGCGCCAGCAGCTCGCGGACAGGGAGTACTGAAGCTTTCTTT
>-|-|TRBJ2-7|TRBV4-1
CASSQEGLAEQYF
TGCGCCAGCAGCCAAGAAGGGCTAGCGGAGCAGTACTTC
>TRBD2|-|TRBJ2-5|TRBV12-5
CASGLRTSSGETQYF
TGTGCTAGTGGTCTGCGGACTAGCTCGGGAGAGACCCAGTACTTC
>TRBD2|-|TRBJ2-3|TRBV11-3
CASSSSRTSGSTDTQYF
TGTGCCAGCAGCTCCTCCCGGACTAGCGGTAGCACAGATACGCAGTATTTT
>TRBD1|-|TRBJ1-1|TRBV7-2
CASRTGGANTEAFF
TGTGCCAGCAGGACAGGGGGCGCGAACACTGAAGCTTTCTTT
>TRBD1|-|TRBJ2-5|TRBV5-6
CASSLRGGGETQYF
TGTGCCAGCAGCTTGCGAGGGGGCGGAGAGACCCAGTACTTC
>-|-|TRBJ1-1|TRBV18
CASSLGQSNFYTEAFF
TGTGCCAGCTCACTGGGGCAGTCAAATTTTTACACTGAAGCTTTCTTT
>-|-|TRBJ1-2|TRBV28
CASSSLEGYTF
TGTGCCAGCAGCTCCTTAGAAGGCTACACCTTC
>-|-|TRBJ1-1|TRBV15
CATSRDYGENTEAFF
TGTGCCACCAGCAGAGATTACGGGGAGAACACTGAAGCTTTCTTT
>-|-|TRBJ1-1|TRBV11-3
CASSPTWSSGETEAFF
TGTGCCAGCAGCCCCACCTGGTCTTCAGGGGAAACTGAAGCTTTCTTT
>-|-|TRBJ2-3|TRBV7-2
CASSTTGAGVDTQYF
TGTGCCAGCAGCACGACGGGGGCAGGTGTAGATACGCAGTATTTT
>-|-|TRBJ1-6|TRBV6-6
CASKQYNSPLHF
TGTGCCAGCAAACAGTATAATTCACCCCTCCACTTT
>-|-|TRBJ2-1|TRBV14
CASSHTGEQFF
TGTGCCAGCAGCCACACAGGGGAGCAGTTCTTC
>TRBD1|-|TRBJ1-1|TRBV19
CASNPDRGAEAFF
TGTGCCAGTAACCCTGACAGGGGAGCTGAAGCTTTCTTT
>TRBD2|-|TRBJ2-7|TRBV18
CASSPRHSGANEQYF
TGTGCCAGCTCACCACGCCACAGCGGGGCGAACGAGCAGTACTTC
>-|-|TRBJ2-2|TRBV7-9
CASSLEGNTGELFF
TGTGCCAGCAGCTTAGAGGGGAACACCGGGGAGCTGTTTTTT
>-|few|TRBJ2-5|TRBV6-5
CASRTGTQETQYF
TGTGCCAGCAGGACCGGGACACAAGAGACCCAGTACTTC
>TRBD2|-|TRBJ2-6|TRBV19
CASRGTNSGANVLTF
TGTGCCAGTAGAGGGACTAACTCTGGGGCCAACGTCCTGACTTTC
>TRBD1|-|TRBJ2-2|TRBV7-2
CASSFRGPGQGLGTGELFF
TGTGCCAGCAGCTTTAGGGGCCCGGGACAGGGGCTTGGCACCGGGGAGCTGTTTTTT
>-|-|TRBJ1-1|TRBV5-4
CASSLDTLNTEAFF
TGTGCCAGCAGCTTAGACACATTGAACACTGAAGCTTTCTTT
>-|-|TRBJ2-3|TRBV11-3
CASSFGRASFTDTQYF
TGTGCCAGCAGCTTCGGGCGGGCGTCCTTCACAGATACGCAGTATTTT
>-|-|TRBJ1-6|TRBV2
CASSDPSEGNSPLHF
TGTGCCAGCAGTGACCCGTCGGAGGGGAATTCACCCCTCCACTTT
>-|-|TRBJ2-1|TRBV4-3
CASSQGWVGWSYNEQFF
TGCGCCAGCAGCCAAGGGTGGGTAGGGTGGTCCTACAATGAGCAGTTCTTC
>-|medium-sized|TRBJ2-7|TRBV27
CASSLSRQGEQYF
TGTGCCAGCAGTTTATCGCGCCAGGGGGAGCAGTACTTC
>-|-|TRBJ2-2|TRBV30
CAWSRPFPITGVLFF
TGTGCCTGGAGTCGTCCTTTTCCCATCACCGGGGTGCTGTTTTTT
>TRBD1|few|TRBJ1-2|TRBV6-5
CASSYQGQGDYGYTF
TGTGCCAGCAGTTACCAGGGACAGGGGGACTATGGCTACACCTTC
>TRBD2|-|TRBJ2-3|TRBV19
CATSAPGLAVDTQYF
TGTGCCACCAGCGCGCCGGGACTAGCCGTAGATACGCAGTATTTT
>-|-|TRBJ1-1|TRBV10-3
CAISERELDTEAFF
TGTGCCATCAGTGAACGGGAATTGGACACTGAAGCTTTCTTT
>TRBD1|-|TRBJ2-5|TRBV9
CASSVYGDRAPETQYF
TGTGCCAGCAGCGTGTATGGGGACAGGGCGCCGGAGACCCAGTACTTC
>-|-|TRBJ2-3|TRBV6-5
CASSYTVSDTQYF
TGTGCCAGCAGTTACACAGTTTCTGATACGCAGTATTTT
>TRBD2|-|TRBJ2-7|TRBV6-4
CASSPRAGGLPYEQYF
TGTGCCAGCAGTCCCCGAGCGGGAGGCCTCCCCTACGAGCAGTACTTC